This TCR beta chain was observed in a study of CD8+CD57+ T cells in acquired aplastic anemia. Overall study: On average, sorted CD4+ and CD8+ cells gave approximately 3.5 ug of DNA. Researchers reported that healthy donors averaged roughly 9.8 million reads for CD4+ cells.

According to the study, genomic DNA was the template for TCR beta VDJ and CDR3 profiling. TCRdb re-called the reads with MiXCR, one entry per CDR3 protein. This repertoire shows 200,000 to 250,000 distinct CDR3 sequences, roughly 33% found once; its top ten account for 1% to 1.3%. The sequence was obtained from a human donor in good health, serving as a control. Sequencing was done on a sample of sorted CD4+, CD8+, or CD8+CD57+ T cells (not recorded which) from PBMCs.

CDR3 nucleotides: TGTGCCAGTAGTAAGGACAGGGGTTTAGCAGAGACCCAGTACTTC. Its protein is CASSKDRGLAETQYF. The chain carries TRBV19 and TRBJ2-5, with 9 bases identical to TRBD1. Germline CDR1 LNHDA, CDR2 SQIVND (reference sequence). V gave up 4 bases and J gave up 4 bases; unmatched junction bases: 7. The CDR3 extends over 15 amino acids. The variable domain in full, with the rest retrieved from reference TRBV19 and TRBJ2-5, is DGGITQSPKYLFRKEGQNVTLSCEQNLNHDAMYWYRQDPGQGLRLIYYSQIVNDFQKGDIAEGYSVSREKKESFPLTVTSAQKNPTAFYLCASSKDRGLAETQYFGPGTRLLVL.